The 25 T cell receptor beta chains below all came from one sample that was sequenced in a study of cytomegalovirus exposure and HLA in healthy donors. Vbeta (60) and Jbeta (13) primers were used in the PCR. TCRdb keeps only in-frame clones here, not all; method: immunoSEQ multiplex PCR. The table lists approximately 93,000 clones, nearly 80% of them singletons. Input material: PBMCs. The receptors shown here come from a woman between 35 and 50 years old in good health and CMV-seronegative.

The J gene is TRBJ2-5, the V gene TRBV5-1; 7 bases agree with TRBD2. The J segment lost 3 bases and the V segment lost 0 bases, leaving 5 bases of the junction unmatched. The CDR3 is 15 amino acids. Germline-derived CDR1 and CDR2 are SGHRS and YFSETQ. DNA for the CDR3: TGCGCCAGCAGCTTGGGGTGGACTAGAGAAGAGACCCAGTACTTC. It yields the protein CASSLGWTREETQYF.

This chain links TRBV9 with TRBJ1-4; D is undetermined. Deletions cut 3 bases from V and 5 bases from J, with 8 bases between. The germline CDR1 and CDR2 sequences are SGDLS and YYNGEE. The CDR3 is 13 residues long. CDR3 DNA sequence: TGTGCCAGCAGCGCGCGAGGAAATGAAAAACTGTTTTTT. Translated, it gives CASSARGNEKLFF.

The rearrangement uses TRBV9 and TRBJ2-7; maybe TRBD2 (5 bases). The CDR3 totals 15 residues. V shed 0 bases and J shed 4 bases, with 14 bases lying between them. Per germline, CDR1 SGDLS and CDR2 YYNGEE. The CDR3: CASSVDGGKGYEQYF. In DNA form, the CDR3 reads TGTGCCAGCAGCGTAGATGGAGGCAAGGGATACGAGCAGTACTTC.

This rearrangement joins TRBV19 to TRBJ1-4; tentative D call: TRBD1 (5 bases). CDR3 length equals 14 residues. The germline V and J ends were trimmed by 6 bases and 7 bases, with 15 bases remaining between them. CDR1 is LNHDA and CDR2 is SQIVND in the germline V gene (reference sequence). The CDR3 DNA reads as TGTGCCAGTAGCCCACAGGCAAGAGGTGAAAAACTGTTTTTT. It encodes CASSPQARGEKLFF.

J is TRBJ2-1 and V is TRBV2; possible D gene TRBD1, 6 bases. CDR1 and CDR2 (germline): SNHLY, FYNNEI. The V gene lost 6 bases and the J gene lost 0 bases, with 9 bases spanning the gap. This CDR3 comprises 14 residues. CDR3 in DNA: TGTGCCAGCAGAACGGACAGCTCCTACAATGAGCAGTTCTTC. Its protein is CASRTDSSYNEQFF.

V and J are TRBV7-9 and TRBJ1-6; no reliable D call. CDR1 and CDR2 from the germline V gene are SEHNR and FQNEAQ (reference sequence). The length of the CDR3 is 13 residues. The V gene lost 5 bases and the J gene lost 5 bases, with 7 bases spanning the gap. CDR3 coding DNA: TGTGCCAGCAGCCGCGGGAATAATTCACCCCTCCACTTT. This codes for CASSRGNNSPLHF.

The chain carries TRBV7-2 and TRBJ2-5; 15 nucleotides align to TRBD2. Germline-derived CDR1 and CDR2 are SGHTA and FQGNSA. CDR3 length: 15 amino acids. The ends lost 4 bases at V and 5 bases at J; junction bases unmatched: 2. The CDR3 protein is CASSWTSGGAETQYF. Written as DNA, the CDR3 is TGTGCCAGCAGCTGGACTAGCGGGGGGGCGGAGACCCAGTACTTC.

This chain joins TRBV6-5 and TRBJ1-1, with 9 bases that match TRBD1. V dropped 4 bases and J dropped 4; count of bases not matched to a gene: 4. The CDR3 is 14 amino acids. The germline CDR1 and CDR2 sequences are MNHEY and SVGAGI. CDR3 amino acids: CASSLTGGVTEAFF. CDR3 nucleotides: TGTGCCAGCAGTTTGACAGGGGGAGTCACTGAAGCTTTCTTT.

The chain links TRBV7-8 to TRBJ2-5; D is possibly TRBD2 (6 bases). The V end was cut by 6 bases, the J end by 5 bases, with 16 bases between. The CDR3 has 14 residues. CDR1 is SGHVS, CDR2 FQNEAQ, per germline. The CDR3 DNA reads TGTGCCAGCAGGGAAGTATGGCTAGCGGAGACCCAGTACTTC. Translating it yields CASREVWLAETQYF.

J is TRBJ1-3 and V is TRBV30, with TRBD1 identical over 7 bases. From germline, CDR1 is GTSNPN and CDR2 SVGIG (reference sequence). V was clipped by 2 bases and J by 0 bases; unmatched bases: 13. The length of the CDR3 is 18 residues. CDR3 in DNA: TGTGCCTGGAGTCCGGGACAGACCTTTATGAGCTCTGGAAACACCATATATTTT. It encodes CAWSPGQTFMSSGNTIYF.

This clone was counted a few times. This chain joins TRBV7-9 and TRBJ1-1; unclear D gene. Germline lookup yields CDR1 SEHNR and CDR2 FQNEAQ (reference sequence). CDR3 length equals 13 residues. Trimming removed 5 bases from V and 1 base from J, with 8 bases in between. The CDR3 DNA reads TGTGCCAGCAGCATGACGGGGAACACTGAAGCTTTCTTT. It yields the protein CASSMTGNTEAFF.

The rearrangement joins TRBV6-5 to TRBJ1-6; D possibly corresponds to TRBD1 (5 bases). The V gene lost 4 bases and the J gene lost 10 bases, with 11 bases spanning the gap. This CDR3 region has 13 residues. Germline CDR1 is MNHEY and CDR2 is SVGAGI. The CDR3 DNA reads TGTGCCAGCAGTTCCAGGGTAGAATCACCCCTCCACTTT. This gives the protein CASSSRVESPLHF.

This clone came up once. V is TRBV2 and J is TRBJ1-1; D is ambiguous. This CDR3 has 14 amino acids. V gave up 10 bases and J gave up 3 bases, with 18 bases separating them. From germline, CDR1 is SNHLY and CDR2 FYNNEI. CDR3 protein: CATALSGTHTEAFF. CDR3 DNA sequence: TGTGCCACCGCACTCTCGGGAACCCACACTGAAGCTTTCTTT.

DNA for the CDR3: TGTGCCAGCAGCTTATCCAGCGGGGCGTACGAGCAGTACTTC. Its translation is CASSLSSGAYEQYF. The rearrangement links TRBV7-2 to TRBJ2-7; TRBD2 matches 7 bases. After removal of 2 bases from V and 4 bases from J, the junction contained 5 bases not matched to a gene. This CDR3 contains 14 residues. Germline V CDR1 and CDR2: SGHTA, FQGNSA.

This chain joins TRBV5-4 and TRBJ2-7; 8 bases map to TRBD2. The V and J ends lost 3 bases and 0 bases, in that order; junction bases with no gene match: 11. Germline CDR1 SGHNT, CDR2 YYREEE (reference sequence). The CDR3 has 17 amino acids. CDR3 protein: CASSSKGLAGLSYEQYF. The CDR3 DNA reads TGTGCCAGCAGCTCTAAGGGGCTAGCGGGTCTCTCCTACGAGCAGTACTTC.

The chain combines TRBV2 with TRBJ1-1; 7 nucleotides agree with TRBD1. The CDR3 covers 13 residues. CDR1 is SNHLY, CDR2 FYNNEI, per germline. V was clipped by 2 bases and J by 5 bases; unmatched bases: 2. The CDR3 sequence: CASSETGDTEAFF. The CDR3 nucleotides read TGTGCCAGCAGTGAAACAGGGGATACTGAAGCTTTCTTT.

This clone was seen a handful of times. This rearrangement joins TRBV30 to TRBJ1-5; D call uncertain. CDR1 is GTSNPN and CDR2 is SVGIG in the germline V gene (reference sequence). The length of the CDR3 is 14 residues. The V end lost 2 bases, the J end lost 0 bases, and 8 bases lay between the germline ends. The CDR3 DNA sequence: TGTGCCTGGAGTCCACTAAGTAGCAATCAGCCCCAGCATTTT. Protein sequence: CAWSPLSSNQPQHF. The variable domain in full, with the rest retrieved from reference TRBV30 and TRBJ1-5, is SQTIHQWPATLVQPVGSPLSLECTVEGTSNPNLYWYRQAAGRGLQLLFYSVGIGQISSEVPQNLSASRPQDRQFILSSKKLLLSDSGFYLCAWSPLSSNQPQHFGDGTRLSIL.

CDR3 residues: CASSVGGTGEPEQYF. The CDR3 DNA is TGTGCCAGCAGCGTAGGTGGGACAGGGGAACCCGAGCAGTACTTC. The chain links TRBV9 to TRBJ2-7; 10 positions match TRBD1. This CDR3 has 15 residues. Germline V gene data show CDR1 as SGDLS and CDR2 as YYNGEE. V dropped 0 bases and J dropped 6; count of bases not matched to a gene: 6.

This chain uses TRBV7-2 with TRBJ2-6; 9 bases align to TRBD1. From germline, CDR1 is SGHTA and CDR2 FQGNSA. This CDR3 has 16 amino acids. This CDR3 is CANPGTGHAGANVLTF. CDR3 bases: TGTGCAAATCCAGGGACAGGGCACGCTGGGGCCAACGTCCTGACTTTC.

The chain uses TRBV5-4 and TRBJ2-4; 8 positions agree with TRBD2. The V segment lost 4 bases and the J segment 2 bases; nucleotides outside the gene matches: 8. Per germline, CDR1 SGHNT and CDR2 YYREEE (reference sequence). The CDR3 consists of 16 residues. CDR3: CASSAAPGGPKNIQYF. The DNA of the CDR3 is TGTGCCAGCAGCGCCGCCCCGGGGGGGCCCAAAAACATTCAGTACTTC.

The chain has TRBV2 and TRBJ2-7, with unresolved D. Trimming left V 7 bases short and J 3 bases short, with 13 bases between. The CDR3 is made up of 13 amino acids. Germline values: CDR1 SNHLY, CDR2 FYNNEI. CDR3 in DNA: TGTGCCAGCACTCGAACAGTAAACTACGAGCAGTACTTC. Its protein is CASTRTVNYEQYF.

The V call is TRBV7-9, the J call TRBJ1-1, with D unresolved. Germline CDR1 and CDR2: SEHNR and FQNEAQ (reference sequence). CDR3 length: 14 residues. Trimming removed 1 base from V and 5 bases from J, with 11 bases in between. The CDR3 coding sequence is TGTGCCAGCAGCTTAGACCTCGCACATACTGAAGCTTTCTTT. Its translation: CASSLDLAHTEAFF.

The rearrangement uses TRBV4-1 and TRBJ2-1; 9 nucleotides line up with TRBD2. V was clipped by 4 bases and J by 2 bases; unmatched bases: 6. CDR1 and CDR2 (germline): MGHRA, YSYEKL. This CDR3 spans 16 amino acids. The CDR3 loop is CASSPRLADPYNEQFF. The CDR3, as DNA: TGCGCCAGCAGCCCTCGACTAGCGGACCCCTACAATGAGCAGTTCTTC.

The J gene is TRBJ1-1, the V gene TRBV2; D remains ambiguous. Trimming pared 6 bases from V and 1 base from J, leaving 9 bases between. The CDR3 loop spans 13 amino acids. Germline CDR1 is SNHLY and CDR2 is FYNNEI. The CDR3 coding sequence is TGTGCCAGCAGAGCGGAGGAGAACACTGAAGCTTTCTTT. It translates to CASRAEENTEAFF.

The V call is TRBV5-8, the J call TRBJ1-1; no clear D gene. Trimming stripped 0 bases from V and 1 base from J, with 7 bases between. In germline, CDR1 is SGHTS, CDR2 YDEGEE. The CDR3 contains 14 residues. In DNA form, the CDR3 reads TGTGCCAGCAGCTTGGTCACACAGAACACTGAAGCTTTCTTT. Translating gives CASSLVTQNTEAFF.